This T cell receptor (beta chain) was recovered during a study of cytomegalovirus exposure and HLA in healthy donors. In the case of this clone: The antigen remains unidentified.

The PCR used 60 Vbeta and 13 Jbeta primers. The protocol was immunoSEQ multiplex PCR, while the TCRdb copy is restricted to in-frame clones and leaves out a portion. This repertoire shows just over 150,000 clones, 80% to 90% found once; its top ten account for less than 2%. Study-wide findings and caveats: DRB1 had the most TCR associations and HLA-C the fewest, a later analysis found, with rates varying by HLA locus.

The CDR3 has 13 residues. Trimming cost V 4 bases and J 1 base, with 9 bases left between them. The V gene's germline CDR1 is SGHNT and CDR2 YYREEE (reference sequence). Sequenced: PBMCs. The TCR comes from a man younger than 35 in good health and CMV-seronegative. The chain employs TRBV5-4 and TRBJ2-7; D may be TRBD2 (5 bases). The DNA of the CDR3 is TGTGCCAGCAGCCCGGGGTCATCCTACGAGCAGTACTTC. This sequence encodes CASSPGSSYEQYF.